This TCR beta chain was retrieved from a study of OX40 agonist ivuxolimab in advanced cancers. Whole-study context: Patient treatment consisted of intravenous ivuxolimab administration every 2 weeks at 0.01 to 10 mg/kg. One hepatocellular carcinoma and a couple of cutaneous melanoma patients partially responded.

TCRdb's table, derived via immunoSEQ multiplex PCR, lists solely in-frame clones and lacks some. The sample includes about 84,000 clones, 90% to 95% of them seen just once. The CDR3 spans 14 residues. The germline V gene has CDR1 SGDLS and CDR2 YYNGEE. V gave up 4 bases and J gave up 2 bases, with 13 bases separating them. The source material was CD4+ or CD8+ T cells sorted from blood, sampled in a trial of the OX40 agonist ivuxolimab. V gene TRBV9 combines with J gene TRBJ2-7; tentatively, D is TRBD1 or TRBD2 (6 bases each). This TCR was sampled from an adult with an advanced solid tumor such as melanoma, head and neck, liver or kidney cancer. CDR3 region: CASSSEGGTYEQYF. Here the CDR3 DNA reads TGTGCCAGCAGCTCAGAGGGGGGTACCTACGAGCAGTACTTC.